The entry below gives a single T cell receptor (beta chain) sequence along with its context. This entry is derived from a study of shared clonotypes between healthy human individuals. Germline V CDR1 and CDR2: LNHNV, YYDKDF (reference sequence). V dropped 5 bases and J dropped 2; count of bases not matched to a gene: 16. This CDR3 has 19 residues. The data were produced by immunoSEQ multiplex PCR, yet TCRdb's version contains in-frame clones alone and is incomplete. Found here are around 1.6 million clones, approximately 98% of them singletons; the top ten hold less than 0.55%. This sequence joins TRBV15 and TRBJ2-2; 8 bases are shared with TRBD1. Sequences were obtained from naive CD4+ T cells sorted from blood. As to subset: CD45RA+ positively selected. The receptor was isolated from a man aged 25 to 40 in good health. CDR3 residues: CATSGPGTGATPNTGELFF. CDR3 sequence (DNA): TGTGCCACCAGCGGACCTGGGACAGGCGCCACTCCCAACACCGGGGAGCTGTTTTTT.